What follows are 8 T cell receptor beta chains derived from one specimen sequenced in a study of radiation and T cells in renal cell carcinoma (dated by TCRdb to 2020 to 2022). The library was generated by the immunoSEQ multiplex PCR assay. The clones in this table, taken by TCRdb from immuneACCESS, are in-frame only. Not every clone is retained; where verified, under half of the shortfall comes from an unresolved V gene, and the cause of the rest is unknown. The sample table contains approximately 18,000 clones; only one count was recorded for 55% to 65% of them. Under 15% of the sample comes from the top ten. Explained via the paper, the time point label denotes: tumor resected at nephrectomy. The intended sense of this specimen's treatment or condition label: 15 Gy SBRT to primary tumor, nephrectomy 4 weeks later. The sequencing used tumor tissue, collected from a patient whose treatment included radiotherapy and nephrectomy. These receptors originate from a woman in her seventies with renal cell carcinoma.

This clone was seen a few times. The junction differs from germline at one of its ends, possibly a read error. The rearrangement joins TRBV7-7 to TRBJ2-7; D is possibly TRBD1 or TRBD2 (6 bases each). Germline lookup yields CDR1 SSHAT and CDR2 FNYEAQ (reference sequence). This CDR3 is built from 14 residues. CDR3 sequence: CASSLAQGLYEQYF. The CDR3 coding sequence is TGTGCTAGCAGCTTGGCACAGGGACTGTACGAGCAGTACTTC. Full variable domain (rest looked up from reference TRBV7-7 and TRBJ2-7): GAGVSQSPRYKVTKRGQDVTLRCDPISSHATLYWYQQALGQGPEFLTYFNYEAQPDKSGLPSDRFSAERPEGSISTLTIQRTEQRDSAMYRCASSLAQGLYEQYFGPGTRLTVT.

The rearrangement uses TRBV7-6 and TRBJ2-7, with 8 bases that match TRBD2. Germline lookup yields CDR1 SGHVS and CDR2 FNYEAQ. The CDR3 sequence is 16 residues long. The junction had 14 bases not matched to a gene; V was cut back by 3 bases and J by 7 bases. CDR3 nucleotide sequence: TGTGCCAGCAGCTTCGGACTAGCTAGGGGGGGGTTAGAGCAGTACTTC. Protein sequence: CASSFGLARGGLEQYF.

The V and J genes are TRBV7-3 and TRBJ1-6; 9 bases align to TRBD1. CDR3 size: 15 residues. J lost 6 bases, V lost 1 base, and 1 base had no gene match. Germline CDR1 reads SGHTA; CDR2 reads FQGTGA. CDR3 amino acids: CASSLKGQGNSPLHF. DNA for the CDR3: TGTGCCAGCAGCTTAAAGGGACAGGGTAATTCACCCCTCCACTTT. Variable domain in full (rest from reference TRBV7-3 and TRBJ1-6): GAGVSQTPSNKVTEKGKYVELRCDPISGHTALYWYRQSLGQGPEFLIYFQGTGAADDSGLPNDRFFAVRPEGSVSTLKIQRTERGDSAVYLCASSLKGQGNSPLHFGNGTRLTVT.

The genes are TRBV15 and TRBJ1-2; TRBD1 agrees at 8 bases. V dropped 2 bases and J dropped 4; count of bases not matched to a gene: 6. The CDR3 loop spans 15 amino acids. The germline V gene encodes CDR1 LNHNV and CDR2 YYDKDF (reference sequence). The CDR3 region is CATSRTGTGVYGYTF. For the CDR3, the DNA is TGTGCCACCAGCAGAACCGGGACAGGAGTCTATGGCTACACCTTC.

V usage is TRBV7-2 and J usage is TRBJ2-5; D is perhaps TRBD1 (5 bases). Germline-derived CDR1 and CDR2 are SGHTA and FQGNSA. The CDR3 sequence is 14 residues long. V shed 3 bases and J shed 5 bases, with 13 bases lying between them. Here the CDR3 reads CASSFPSRVETQYF. As DNA, the CDR3 is TGTGCCAGCAGCTTTCCGAGCAGGGTGGAGACCCAGTACTTC.

The chain has TRBV10-3 and TRBJ2-2; D perhaps matches TRBD1 (6 bases). Germline V lookup: CDR1 ENHRY, CDR2 SYGVKD. The V gene lost 5 bases and the J gene lost 2 bases, with 12 bases spanning the gap. The CDR3 has 15 residues. The chain's CDR3 is CAISSPGQNTGELFF. CDR3 DNA: TGTGCCATCAGTTCTCCGGGACAAAACACCGGGGAGCTGTTTTTT.

The chain joins TRBV6-4 to TRBJ2-1, with D perhaps TRBD2 (6 bases). The V and J ends lost 4 bases and 6 bases respectively, with 16 bases between them. The CDR3 length is 15 residues. In germline, CDR1 is MRHNA, CDR2 SNTAGT. CDR3 in DNA: TGTGCCAGCAGTGCCCGGGAAAGCGGGTCCAATGAGCAGTTCTTC. Translating gives CASSARESGSNEQFF.

This chain joins TRBV7-9 and TRBJ2-1; D ambiguous. The germline V and J ends were trimmed by 1 base and 8 bases, with 9 bases remaining between them. Germline lookup yields CDR1 SEHNR and CDR2 FQNEAQ (reference sequence). The CDR3 sequence is 13 residues long. The chain's CDR3 is CASSLVGRDEQFF. CDR3 DNA sequence: TGTGCCAGCAGCTTAGTTGGAAGGGATGAGCAGTTCTTC.